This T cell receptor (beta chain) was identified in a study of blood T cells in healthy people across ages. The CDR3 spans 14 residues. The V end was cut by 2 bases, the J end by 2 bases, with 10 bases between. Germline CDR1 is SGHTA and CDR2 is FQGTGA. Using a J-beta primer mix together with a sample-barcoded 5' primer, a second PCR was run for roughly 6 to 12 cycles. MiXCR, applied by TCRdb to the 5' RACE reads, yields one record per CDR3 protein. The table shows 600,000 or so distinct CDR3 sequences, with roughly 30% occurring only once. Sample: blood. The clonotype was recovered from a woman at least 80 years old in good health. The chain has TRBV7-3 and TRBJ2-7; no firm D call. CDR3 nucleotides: TGTGCCAGCAGCTTACTGTCAGGACCCTACGAGCAGTACTTC. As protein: CASSLLSGPYEQYF.